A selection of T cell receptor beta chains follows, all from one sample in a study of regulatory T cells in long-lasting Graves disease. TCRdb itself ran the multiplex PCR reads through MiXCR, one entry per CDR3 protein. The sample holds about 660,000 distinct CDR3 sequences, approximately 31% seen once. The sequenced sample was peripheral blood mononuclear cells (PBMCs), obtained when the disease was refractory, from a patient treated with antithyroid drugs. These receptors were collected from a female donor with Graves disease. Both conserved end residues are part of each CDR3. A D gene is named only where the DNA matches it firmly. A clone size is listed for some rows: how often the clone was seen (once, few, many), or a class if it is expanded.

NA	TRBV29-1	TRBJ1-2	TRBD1	CSAYVPDRLVNGYTF	TGCAGCGCCTACGTCCCGGACAGGCTTGTAAATGGCTACACCTTC
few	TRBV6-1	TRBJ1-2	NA	CASSRTRTGYTF	TGTGCCAGCAGTCGGACACGGACCGGCTACACCTTC
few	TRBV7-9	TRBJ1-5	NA	CASSRDTEYQPQHF	TGTGCCAGCAGCCGGGACACCGAATATCAGCCCCAGCATTTT
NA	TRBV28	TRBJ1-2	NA	CASSPDMVGYTF	TGCGCCAGCAGCCCGGACATGGTTGGCTACACCTTC
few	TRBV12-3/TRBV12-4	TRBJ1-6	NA	CASRRTEGGSPLHF	TGTGCCAGCAGAAGGACAGAGGGGGGTTCACCCCTCCACTTT
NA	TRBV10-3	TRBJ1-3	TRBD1	CAISENRGQNGNTIYF	TGTGCCATCAGTGAGAATAGGGGGCAGAACGGAAACACCATATATTTT
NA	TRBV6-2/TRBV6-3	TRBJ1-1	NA	CASSYQDSHNTEAFF	TGTGCCAGCAGTTACCAGGACAGCCATAACACTGAAGCTTTCTTT
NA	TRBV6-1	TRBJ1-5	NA	CASSPRGGGVNQPQHF	TGTGCCAGCAGTCCTCGAGGTGGAGGGGTGAATCAGCCCCAGCATTTT
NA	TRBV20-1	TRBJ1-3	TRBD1	CSATDRGSGNTIYF	TGCAGTGCGACCGACAGGGGTTCTGGAAACACCATATATTTT
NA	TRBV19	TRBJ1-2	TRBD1	CASSTVRDRASYGYTF	TGTGCCAGTAGTACCGTCCGGGACAGGGCCTCCTATGGCTACACCTTC
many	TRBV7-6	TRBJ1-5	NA	CASSLAGDQPQHF	TGTGCCAGCAGCTTAGCGGGGGATCAGCCCCAGCATTTT
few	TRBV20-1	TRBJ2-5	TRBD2	CSATASGRYETQYF	TGCAGTGCTACAGCTAGCGGGAGGTATGAGACCCAGTACTTC
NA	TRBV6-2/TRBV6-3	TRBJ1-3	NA	CASSSFFSGNTIYF	TGTGCCAGCAGTTCGTTCTTCTCTGGAAACACCATATATTTT
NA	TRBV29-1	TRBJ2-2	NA	CSVEGRLNTGELFF	TGCAGCGTTGAGGGACGGCTGAACACCGGGGAGCTGTTTTTT
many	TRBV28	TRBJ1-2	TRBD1	CASSTDRGIYGYTF	TGTGCCAGCAGTACTGACAGGGGGATCTATGGCTACACCTTC
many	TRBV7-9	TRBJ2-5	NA	CASSLASQETQYF	TGTGCCAGCAGCTTAGCGTCACAAGAGACCCAGTACTTC
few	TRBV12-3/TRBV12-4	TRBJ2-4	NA	CASSFLLSKNIQYF	TGTGCCAGCAGTTTTTTGCTTTCCAAAAACATTCAGTACTTC
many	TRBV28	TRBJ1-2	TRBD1	CASSLRTGNYGYTF	TGTGCCAGCAGTTTGAGGACAGGCAACTATGGCTACACCTTC
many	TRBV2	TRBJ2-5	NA	CASSKDLQETQYF	TGTGCCAGCAGTAAAGACTTACAAGAGACCCAGTACTTC
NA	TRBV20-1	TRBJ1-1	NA	CSARAPQGGTEAFF	TGCAGTGCTAGAGCCCCGCAGGGAGGAACTGAAGCTTTCTTT
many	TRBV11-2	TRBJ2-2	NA	CASSPSWTGGELFF	TGTGCCAGCAGCCCTAGTTGGACCGGCGGGGAGCTGTTTTTT
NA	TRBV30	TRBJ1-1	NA	CARGGAGGRTEAFF	TGTGCCCGAGGTGGGGCAGGAGGTAGGACTGAAGCTTTCTTT
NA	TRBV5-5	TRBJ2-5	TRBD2	CASSPGTSVRETQYF	TGTGCCAGCAGCCCCGGGACTAGCGTAAGAGAGACCCAGTACTTC
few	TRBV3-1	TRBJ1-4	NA	CASRVGGGVEKLFF	TGTGCCAGCAGAGTCGGAGGGGGTGTTGAAAAACTGTTTTTT
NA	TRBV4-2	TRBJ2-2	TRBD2	CASSQGSGRGELFF	TGTGCCAGCAGCCAAGGCAGCGGGAGAGGGGAGCTGTTTTTT
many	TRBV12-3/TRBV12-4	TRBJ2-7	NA	CASSGSNLLDEQYF	TGTGCCAGCAGCGGATCCAACTTGTTGGACGAGCAGTACTTC
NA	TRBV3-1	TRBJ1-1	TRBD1	CASSQRGTAFMNTEASF	TGTGCCAGCAGCCAGAGGGGGACAGCTTTTATGAACACTGAAGCTTCCTTT
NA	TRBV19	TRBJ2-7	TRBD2	CASSIDSGGTYEQYF	TGTGCCAGTAGTATAGATTCGGGGGGAACCTACGAGCAGTACTTC
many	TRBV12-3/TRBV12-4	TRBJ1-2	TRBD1	CASSSSSGGFRYGYTF	TGTGCCAGCAGTTCTAGTTCAGGGGGCTTTCGATATGGCTACACCTTC
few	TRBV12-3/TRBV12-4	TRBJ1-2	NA	CASRPGGVNYGYTF	TGTGCCAGCCGACCGGGGGGCGTTAACTATGGCTACACCTTC
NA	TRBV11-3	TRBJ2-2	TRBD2	CASSLGLAGLTGELFF	TGTGCCAGCAGCTTAGGACTAGCGGGCCTAACCGGGGAGCTGTTTTTT
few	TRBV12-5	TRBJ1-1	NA	CASGSGSNTEAFF	TGTGCTAGTGGATCGGGGTCCAACACTGAAGCTTTCTTT
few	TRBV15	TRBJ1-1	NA	CATSSLKQVATEAFF	TGTGCCACCAGCAGCCTAAAACAGGTTGCCACTGAAGCTTTCTTT
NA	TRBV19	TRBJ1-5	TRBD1	CASETGDSNQPQHF	TGTGCCAGCGAGACAGGGGATAGCAATCAGCCCCAGCATTTT
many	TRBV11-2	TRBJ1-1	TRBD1	CASSQDRVNTEAFF	TGTGCCAGCAGCCAAGACAGGGTAAACACTGAAGCTTTCTTT
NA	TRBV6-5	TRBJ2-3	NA	CASSSSTGTDTQYF	NA